Presented here are 25 T cell receptor beta chains from one specimen sequenced in a study of T cells after yellow fever vaccination. TCRdb re-called the 5' RACE reads through MiXCR, storing one row per CDR3 protein. The table has about 400,000 distinct CDR3 sequences, under 7.5% seen once. Source: PBMCs, taken 5 days after the yellow fever booster vaccination. The receptors shown here come from a man aged 25 to 40 who received the YFV17D yellow fever vaccine.

Many counts were recorded for this clonotype. The V gene is TRBV6-2 or TRBV6-3, the J gene TRBJ2-7; possible D gene TRBD2, 5 bases. V was clipped by 10 bases and J by 5 bases, with 24 bases between them. The germline V gene encodes CDR1 MNHEY and CDR2 SVGEGT. There are 15 residues in the CDR3. The CDR3 bases are TGTGCCACTGTAAGTGGGTCGGGGAGAATCAACGAGCAGTACTTC. Amino acids: CATVSGSGRINEQYF.

This clonotype has at least ten counts. The V call is TRBV11-2, the J call TRBJ1-5, with D tentatively TRBD1 (6 bases). V lost 5 bases and J lost 0, with 20 bases in between. Germline-derived CDR1 and CDR2 are SGHAT and FQNNGV. The CDR3 extends over 18 amino acids. This CDR3 reads CASSPMRGTGYSNQPQHF. CDR3 DNA: TGTGCCAGCAGCCCAATGCGGGGTACAGGGTATAGCAATCAGCCCCAGCATTTT.

The chain carries TRBV6-1 and TRBJ2-2; TRBD2 matches 15 bases. The trim removed 6 bases at V and 5 bases at J, leaving 4 bases unmatched. The CDR3 covers 16 residues. CDR1 and CDR2 from the germline V gene are MNHNS and SASEGT. The CDR3 reads CASSGLAGGRTGELFF. CDR3 nucleotides: TGTGCCAGCAGCGGACTAGCGGGAGGGAGAACCGGGGAGCTGTTTTTT.

This clonotype was counted at least ten times. The rearrangement links TRBV7-2 to TRBJ2-2; D unresolved. V dropped 3 bases and J dropped 2 bases, with 7 bases sitting between them. CDR1 and CDR2 from the germline V gene are SGHTA and FQGNSA. This CDR3 comprises 14 residues. CDR3 residues: CASSFGYNTGELFF. CDR3 DNA sequence: TGTGCCAGCAGCTTCGGGTATAACACCGGGGAGCTGTTTTTT.

This chain joins TRBV12-3 or TRBV12-4 and TRBJ2-1; 10 positions match TRBD2. This CDR3 has 16 residues. V trimming: 6 bases; J trimming: 5 bases; junction bases outside the gene matches: 10. In nucleotides, the CDR3 is TGTGCCAGCAGCCCGAGAGCTAGCGGGAGCAACAATGAGCAGTTCTTC. Protein: CASSPRASGSNNEQFF.

The chain links TRBV20-1 to TRBJ2-1, with D unresolved. Per the germline V gene, CDR1 is DFQATT and CDR2 is SNEGSKA (reference sequence). Trimming removed 3 bases at V and 0 bases at J, with 6 bases between. The CDR3 contains 13 residues. The CDR3 is CSASGPSYNEQFF. For the CDR3, the DNA is TGCAGTGCTAGCGGACCCTCCTACAATGAGCAGTTCTTC.

At least ten counts were recorded for this clonotype. V gene TRBV4-3 combines with J gene TRBJ2-3, with TRBD2 matching over 9 bases. This CDR3 region has 16 residues. Germline loops: CDR1 LGHNA, CDR2 YSLEER. V was clipped by 0 bases and J by 4 bases; unmatched bases: 5. The chain's CDR3 is CASSQEPRGRADTQYF. For the CDR3, the DNA is TGCGCCAGCAGCCAAGAGCCCCGCGGGAGGGCAGATACGCAGTATTTT.

The CDR3 region is CASSLELALETQYF. The CDR3 nucleotides are TGTGCCAGCAGCTTAGAGCTCGCCTTAGAGACCCAGTACTTC. The V gene is TRBV7-6, the J gene TRBJ2-5; D is unresolved. The germline gives CDR1 SGHVS, CDR2 FNYEAQ. CDR3 size: 14 residues. V lost 1 base and J lost 4, with 10 bases in between.

This clonotype has more than one count but fewer than ten. The chain joins TRBV2 to TRBJ2-1; 9 bases are shared with TRBD2. CDR3 size: 15 residues. CDR1 is SNHLY, CDR2 FYNNEI, per germline. The J segment lost 4 bases and the V segment lost 7 bases, leaving 8 bases of the junction unmatched. CDR3 DNA: TGTGCCAGCACCCGAGAGACTAGCGGTTACAATGAGCAGTTCTTC. Protein product: CASTRETSGYNEQFF.

This clonotype was recorded at least ten times. The chain joins TRBV9 to TRBJ2-7; D gene ambiguous. Germline V gives CDR1 SGDLS, CDR2 YYNGEE. V lost 0 bases, J lost 6 bases, and 7 bases lay in between. This CDR3 has 12 residues. The CDR3 bases are TGTGCCAGCAGCGTAGAAACCGGCGAGCAGTACTTC. It translates to CASSVETGEQYF.

This clonotype was observed at least ten times. This chain joins TRBV5-1 and TRBJ2-7; the match to TRBD1 covers 8 bases. The V and J ends lost 5 bases and 3 bases, in that order; junction bases with no gene match: 1. This CDR3 is 12 amino acids long. The germline gives CDR1 SGHRS, CDR2 YFSETQ. CDR3 coding DNA: TGCGCCAGCAGACAGGGGGTCTACGAGCAGTACTTC. Translating gives CASRQGVYEQYF. Based on the CDR3 plus reference TRBV5-1 and TRBJ2-7, the full variable domain is KAGVTQTPRYLIKTRGQQVTLSCSPISGHRSVSWYQQTPGQGLQFLFEYFSETQRNKGNFPGRFSGRQFSNSRSEMNVSTLELGDSALYLCASRQGVYEQYFGPGTRLTVT.

In this sample, this clonotype turned up a few times. The chain recombines TRBV6-5 with TRBJ1-3; D is undetermined. CDR3 size: 15 residues. Trimming stripped 0 bases from V and 4 bases from J, with 10 bases between. Germline-derived CDR1 and CDR2 are MNHEY and SVGAGI. The CDR3 bases are TGTGCCAGCAGTTACTCCCCCTCGGGGGGAAACACCATATATTTT. It encodes CASSYSPSGGNTIYF.

This clonotype was seen more than once but under ten times. The chain uses TRBV30 and TRBJ2-3; 8 bases line up with TRBD2. CDR1 and CDR2 from the germline V gene are GTSNPN and SVGIG (reference sequence). V lost 7 bases and J lost 0; bases outside the gene matches: 6. CDR3 length: 14 amino acids. The CDR3 sequence: CASTSGLSTDTQYF. The CDR3 nucleotides read TGTGCCTCAACTAGCGGACTTAGCACAGATACGCAGTATTTT.

This clonotype was detected many times. At one end, the junction sequence differs from germline, possibly due to a read error. This chain uses TRBV28 with TRBJ2-7; 13 bases are shared with TRBD2. Germline V gene data show CDR1 as MDHEN and CDR2 as SYDVKM. The CDR3 spans 19 residues. CDR3 bases: TGTGCCAGCAGTCCCCTACCGGGACTAGCGGGATTGGGGTCCTCCGAGCAGTACTTC. It is translated as CASSPLPGLAGLGSSEQYF.

The chain employs TRBV6-5 and TRBJ2-7; 14 bases are a match to TRBD2. After removal of 0 bases from V and 4 bases from J, the junction contained 8 bases not matched to a gene. The germline gives CDR1 MNHEY, CDR2 SVGAGI. This CDR3 is built from 18 residues. DNA of the CDR3: TGTGCCAGCAGTTACTCGAGGGTTGGGACTAGCGGGAGTTACGAGCAGTACTTC. Amino acid sequence: CASSYSRVGTSGSYEQYF.

This clonotype was found a few times. V gene TRBV30 combines with J gene TRBJ1-5; D gene ambiguous. The CDR3 covers 13 residues. Trimming stripped 4 bases from V and 2 bases from J, with 9 bases between. CDR1 GTSNPN and CDR2 SVGIG come from the germline V gene (reference sequence). The DNA of the CDR3 is TGTGCCTGGAATAGCGACCGCAATCAGCCCCAGCATTTT. It specifies CAWNSDRNQPQHF.

This clonotype has more than one count but fewer than ten. CDR3: CASSFPLTADFTDTQYF. The CDR3 DNA follows: TGTGCCAGCAGTTTTCCCCTCACAGCGGACTTCACAGATACGCAGTATTTT. This rearrangement joins TRBV28 to TRBJ2-3; TRBD2 is a possible D gene (5 bases). Trimming took 3 bases from V and 2 from J, leaving 18 bases between them. This CDR3 has 17 residues. CDR1 is MDHEN, CDR2 SYDVKM, per germline.

This clonotype was seen more than once but under ten times. The chain is built from TRBV28 and TRBJ2-5; D is unclear. This CDR3 contains 11 residues. The germline gives CDR1 MDHEN, CDR2 SYDVKM. Trimming left V 4 bases short and J 7 bases short, with 7 bases between. CDR3 amino acids: CASSSSRTQYF. CDR3 in DNA: TGTGCCAGCAGTTCCAGTAGGACCCAGTACTTC.

Many counts were recorded for this clonotype. DNA for the CDR3: TGTGCCAGCAGTTACCCCTCCAGAGGGATACACGAGCAGTACTTC. As protein: CASSYPSRGIHEQYF. The chain employs TRBV12-3 or TRBV12-4 and TRBJ2-7; the D gene is possibly TRBD2 (5 bases). This CDR3 has 15 amino acids. V gave up 4 bases and J gave up 5 bases, with 18 bases separating them.

This clonotype was seen more than once but under ten times. The CDR3 DNA sequence: TGCGCCAGCAGCTTTAGCGACGTCGGAGCTAATGAGCAGTTCTTC. Its translation is CASSFSDVGANEQFF. The chain employs TRBV5-1 and TRBJ2-1, with D possibly TRBD2 on 5 matching bases. This CDR3 has 15 residues. The ends were cut back, 2 bases at V and 7 bases at J, with 16 bases in the middle. Looked up from germline, CDR1 is SGHRS and CDR2 is YFSETQ.

This clonotype was seen many times. The chain carries TRBV20-1 and TRBJ2-3; D is perhaps TRBD2 (6 bases). Germline V gene lookup returns CDR1 DFQATT and CDR2 SNEGSKA (reference sequence). V lost 2 bases, J lost 0 bases, and 6 bases lay in between. The CDR3 consists of 13 residues. The CDR3 protein is CSARRGSTDTQYF. The CDR3 DNA reads as TGCAGTGCTAGACGGGGGAGCACAGATACGCAGTATTTT.

This clonotype has ten or more counts. The CDR3 sequence is CSVEAGGNEKLFF. The CDR3 DNA follows: TGCAGCGTTGAGGCAGGGGGTAATGAAAAACTGTTTTTT. This sequence joins TRBV29-1 and TRBJ1-4, with 7 bases matching TRBD1. J gave up 4 bases and V 3 bases, and 2 bases lay outside the gene matches. This CDR3 region has 13 residues. Germline CDR1 reads SQVTM; CDR2 reads ANQGSEA.

The genes are TRBV5-1 and TRBJ2-1; D is uncertain. V lost 7 bases and J 4 bases, leaving 18 bases between the germline ends. Germline assignment: CDR1 SGHRS and CDR2 YFSETQ. This CDR3 has 15 amino acids. Here the CDR3 DNA reads TGCGCCAGCGGCCGCGATGACCCCTTATACAATGAGCAGTTCTTC. It yields the protein CASGRDDPLYNEQFF.

This clonotype was seen only a few times. V usage is TRBV13 and J usage is TRBJ2-1, with a tentative D call TRBD1 (6 bases). CDR1 and CDR2 from the germline V gene are PRHDT and FYEKMQ (reference sequence). The CDR3 contains 12 residues. Trimming removed 6 bases from V and 9 bases from J, with 12 bases in between. The DNA for the CDR3 is TGTGCCAGCAGTAACAGGGTCGGTGAGCAGTTCTTC. It yields the protein CASSNRVGEQFF.

The V call is TRBV20-1, the J call TRBJ1-2; a possible D gene is TRBD1 (6 bases). From germline, CDR1 is DFQATT and CDR2 SNEGSKA (reference sequence). This CDR3 spans 12 amino acids. The V gene lost 4 bases and the J gene lost 4 bases, with 10 bases spanning the gap. CDR3 nucleotides: TGCAGTGCTACCCGGGACATCTATGGCTACACCTTC. The encoded protein is CSATRDIYGYTF.